These T cell receptor beta chains were read from a single sample in a study of T cell responses to AZD1222 COVID-19 vaccine. Profiling relied on immunoSEQ multiplex PCR, and the TCRdb table lists in-frame clones only, not all of them. Among around 140,000 clones listed, over 85% were seen once. The sequencing here drew on peripheral blood, taken on day 0 of AZD1222 vaccination. The source of these receptors is an adult in good health. Each CDR3 is given with its conserved first and last residue.

v_gene	j_gene	CDR3aa
TRBV7-2	TRBJ1-2	CASSSDRGEGYTF
TRBV19	TRBJ1-4	CASSSPGDEKLFF
TRBV9	TRBJ2-7	CASSPGEGYEQYF
TRBV7-3	TRBJ2-1	CASSPQAGAVNEQFF
TRBV5-4	TRBJ2-5	CASSSWDRGFGETQYF
TRBV12-3/TRBV12-4	TRBJ2-1	CASSLGGEGEQFF
TRBV11-2	TRBJ1-2	CASSPRELANYGYTF
TRBV7-9	TRBJ2-1	CASSLGGGSSINEQFF
TRBV1	TRBJ1-1	CTSNCDRTGLAGTEAFF
TRBV3-1/TRBV3-2	TRBJ2-1	CASSQDNLNNEQFF
TRBV6-5	TRBJ2-1	CASSYPGSRVNEQFF
TRBV5-4	TRBJ1-2	CASRTGTHERGYTF
TRBV3-1/TRBV3-2	TRBJ2-1	CASSPRGSGGARRNEQFF
TRBV5-4	TRBJ2-5	CASSWGQGSETQYF
TRBV18	TRBJ1-5	CASSPVRDSHGPQHF
TRBV7-2	TRBJ2-1	CASSGLAGEWNEQFF
TRBV28	TRBJ1-4	CASSDTGREKLFF
TRBV7-9	TRBJ2-2	CASTPLGQGAPNTGELFF
TRBV27	TRBJ2-7	CASSFTSGRGYEQYF
TRBV7-3	TRBJ1-1	CASSVEDRHTEAFF
TRBV21-1	TRBJ2-1	CASSKAAGVSNEQFF
TRBV7-9	TRBJ2-5	CASSSLVGLAEETQYF
TRBV9	TRBJ2-2	CASSGTGELFF
TRBV6-1	TRBJ2-7	CASSELGLSYEQYF
TRBV28	TRBJ1-2	CASSLLTGSRYGYTF
TRBV4-3	TRBJ2-7	CASSQRLAGGIWEQYF
TRBV3-1/TRBV3-2	TRBJ1-2	CASSPGTGEYGYTF
TRBV28	TRBJ2-7	CASSLKSGRAWYF
TRBV4-1	TRBJ1-5	CASSQYNSNQPQHF
TRBV29-1	TRBJ2-1	CSVVAGVAVEQFF
TRBV30	TRBJ2-2	CAWSPPGELFF
TRBV20-1	TRBJ1-5	CSASSTVRSQPQHF
TRBV10-3	TRBJ1-5	CAISDSWGSNQPQHF
TRBV7-9	TRBJ2-1	CASRLTSGRNNEQFF
TRBV27	TRBJ2-7	CASSSAGSYEQYF
TRBV7-9	TRBJ1-5	CASSLEGGQPQHF
TRBV28	TRBJ1-5	CASSRTDSNQPQHF
TRBV30	TRBJ2-2	CAWNEGGQNTGELFF
TRBV7-9	TRBJ1-1	CASSTGQGKGQKAEAFF
TRBV30	TRBJ1-2	CAWMAGGHYGYTF
TRBV3-1/TRBV3-2	TRBJ1-2	CASSQDPRGVDGYTF
TRBV2	TRBJ2-3	CASHPGVDTQYF
TRBV4-3	TRBJ2-7	CASSPDRSSSYEQYF
TRBV18	TRBJ1-6	CASFGRDNSPLHF
TRBV10-3	TRBJ1-2	CAISDRVLGTSYGYTF
TRBV10-1	TRBJ1-3	CASSDTTSGNTIYF
TRBV6-5	TRBJ1-5	CASSQSQGSYEPQHF
TRBV6-5	TRBJ2-1	CASWRAPGTIDEQFF
TRBV27	TRBJ1-1	CASTPLGVKNTEAFF
TRBV6-5	TRBJ2-7	CASSSIGGEQYF
TRBV6-5	TRBJ1-6	CASKKGNSPLHF
TRBV24-1	TRBJ1-1	CATSDARNTEAFF
TRBV15	TRBJ2-2	CATSDNSPGELFF
TRBV6-1	TRBJ1-5	CASSEAWGQHF
TRBV4-1	TRBJ1-5	CASSQEMGRPQHF